Included here is one T cell receptor beta chain sequence, with context. Produced via immunoSEQ multiplex PCR; TCRdb's table is partial and in-frame only. The sample has around 100,000 clones, around 87% seen once; the top ten hold roughly 2%. The CDR3 loop spans 15 amino acids. The germline CDR1 and CDR2 sequences are MNHEY and SVGAGI. Trimming left V 6 bases short and J 2 bases short, with 11 bases between. These data originate in a study of PD-L1 blockade in urothelial cancer. Study information: Bladder-origin urothelial cancer in males described about 85% of the roughly 29 patients.

Documented time point: pretreatment peripheral blood. Per-patient samples, pretreatment and on-treatment, numbered 1 to 8. This material consisted of PBMCs, taken around atezolizumab (anti-PD-L1) treatment. This sequence joins TRBV6-5 and TRBJ2-6; D gene ambiguous. The TCR was taken from a man between 60 and 75 years old with urothelial cancer. Written as DNA, the CDR3 is TGTGCCAGCAGGCCCATTCGGGCTGGGGCCAACGTCCTGACTTTC. Its protein product is CASRPIRAGANVLTF.